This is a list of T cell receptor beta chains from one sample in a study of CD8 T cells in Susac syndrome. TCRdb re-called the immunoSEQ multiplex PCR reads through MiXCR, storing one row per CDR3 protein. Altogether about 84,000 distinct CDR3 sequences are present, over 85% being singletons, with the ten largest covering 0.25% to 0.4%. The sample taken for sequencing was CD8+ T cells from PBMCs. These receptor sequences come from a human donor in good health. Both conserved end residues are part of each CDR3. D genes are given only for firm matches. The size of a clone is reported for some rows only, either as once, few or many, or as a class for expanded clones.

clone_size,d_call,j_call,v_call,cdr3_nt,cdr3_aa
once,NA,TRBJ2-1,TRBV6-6,TGTGCCAGCAGCCAGACGGACAATGAGCAGTTCTTC,CASSQTDNEQFF
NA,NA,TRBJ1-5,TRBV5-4,TGTGCCAGCAGCTTGGGTGACGGACAGCCCCAGCATTTT,CASSLGDGQPQHF
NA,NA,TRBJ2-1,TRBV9,TGTGCCAGCAGCAGGACAAATTACAATGAGCAGTTCTTC,CASSRTNYNEQFF
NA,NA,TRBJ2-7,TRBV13,TGTGCCAGCAGCCCAGGAGTGGGGAGCTCCTACGAGCAGTACTTC,CASSPGVGSSYEQYF
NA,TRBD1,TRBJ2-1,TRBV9,TGTGCCAGCACCAGGACAGGGGACAATGAGCAGTTCTTC,CASTRTGDNEQFF
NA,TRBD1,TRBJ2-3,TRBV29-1,TGCAGCGTGGCAGGGGGTTCATGGGCCACAGATACGCAGTATTTT,CSVAGGSWATDTQYF
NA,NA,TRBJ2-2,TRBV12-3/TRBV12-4,TGTGCCAGCAGTTTGACAACGAACACCGGGGAGCTGTTTTTT,CASSLTTNTGELFF
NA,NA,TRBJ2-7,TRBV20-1,TGCAGTGCTAGATCGACACAGAGCTCCTACGAGCAGTACTTC,CSARSTQSSYEQYF
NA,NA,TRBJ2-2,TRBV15,TGTGCCGGACAAACAGGGACCGGGGAGCTGTTTTTT,CAGQTGTGELFF
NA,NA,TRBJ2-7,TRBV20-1,TGCAGTGCTAGTTGGTCAAACTACGAGCAGTACTTC,CSASWSNYEQYF
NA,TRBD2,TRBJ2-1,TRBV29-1,TGCAGCATACTCGAGGGACTAGCGGGGGGGCCCTACAATGAGCAGTTCTTC,CSILEGLAGGPYNEQFF
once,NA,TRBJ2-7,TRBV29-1,TGCAGCGCCGTACAGGACAACTACGAGCAGTACTTC,CSAVQDNYEQYF
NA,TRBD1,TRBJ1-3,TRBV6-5,TGTGCCAGCAGTTACTCAAGTCTGGGACAGGGTGGAAACACCATATATTTT,CASSYSSLGQGGNTIYF
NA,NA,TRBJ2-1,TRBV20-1,TGCAGTGCTAGCTATAGGTCCTACAATGAGCAGTTCTTC,CSASYRSYNEQFF
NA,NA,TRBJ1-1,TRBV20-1,TGCAGTGCTAGGTGGACAGTGGACACTGAAGCTTTCTTT,CSARWTVDTEAFF
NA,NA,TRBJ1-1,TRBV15,TGTGCCACCAGCAGTTTCTACACTGAAGCTTTCTTT,CATSSFYTEAFF
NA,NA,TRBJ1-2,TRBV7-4,TGTGCCAGCAGCTTAGCGCGTAGACAGGAGGGGAGGCATGGCTACACCTTC,CASSLARRQEGRHGYTF
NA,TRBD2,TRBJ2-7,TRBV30,TGTGCCTGGAGTGTAGCGGGGGAGCACGACTACGAGCAGTACTTC,CAWSVAGEHDYEQYF
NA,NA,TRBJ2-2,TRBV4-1,TGCGCCAGCAGCCAGGACGGCTTCACCGGGGAGCTGTTTTTT,CASSQDGFTGELFF
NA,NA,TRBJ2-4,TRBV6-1,TGTGCCAGCAGTGTCTGGACACTTCCCAAAAACATTCAGTACTTC,CASSVWTLPKNIQYF
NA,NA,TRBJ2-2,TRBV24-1,TGTGCCACTTCACTCAGGGTACGGAGTCGCACCGGGGAGCTGTTTTTT,CATSLRVRSRTGELFF
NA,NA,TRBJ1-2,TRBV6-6,TGTGCCAGCAGTTACTTCCTCGGTGGCGGGAATGGCTACACCTTC,CASSYFLGGGNGYTF
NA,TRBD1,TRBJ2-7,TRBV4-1,TGCGCCAGCAGCCTTCGAGAGTCGGGACAGGGGGCCTACGAGCAGTACTTC,CASSLRESGQGAYEQYF
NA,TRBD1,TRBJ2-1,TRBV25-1,TGTGCCAGCAGTCAACCTCGACAGGGAACCTACAATGAGCAGTTCTTC,CASSQPRQGTYNEQFF
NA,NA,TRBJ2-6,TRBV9,TGTGCCAGCACCCGTCCCTCTGGGGCCAACGTCCTGACTTTC,CASTRPSGANVLTF
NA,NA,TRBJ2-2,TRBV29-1,TGCAGCGTTGAGGAGAGGGTGGGCACCGGGGAGCTGTTTTTT,CSVEERVGTGELFF
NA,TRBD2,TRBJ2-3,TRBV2,TGTGCCAGCACCGAAGGGCCTAGCGGTTTTACAGATACGCAGTATTTT,CASTEGPSGFTDTQYF
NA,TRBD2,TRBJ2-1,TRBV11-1,TGTGCCAGCAGCTCCCGCCTGCGGACTAGCGGGGGGGCCGGTTACAATGAGCAGTTCTTC,CASSSRLRTSGGAGYNEQFF
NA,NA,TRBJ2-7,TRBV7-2,TGTGCCAGCAGTTATATTGGGGGCAGCCCCACCTACGAGCAGTACTTC,CASSYIGGSPTYEQYF
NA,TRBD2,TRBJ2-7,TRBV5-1,TGCGCCAGCAGCGCCGGGACTAGCGGCTTCGAGCAGTACTTC,CASSAGTSGFEQYF
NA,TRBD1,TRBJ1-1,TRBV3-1,TGTGCCAGCAGCCAGCCGAGACAGGGCCCGAACACTGAAGCTTTCTTT,CASSQPRQGPNTEAFF
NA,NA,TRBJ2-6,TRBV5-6,TGTGCCAGCAGCCCTTGGGGGCTTGGGGCCAACGTCCTGACTTTC,CASSPWGLGANVLTF
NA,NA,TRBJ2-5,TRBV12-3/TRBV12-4,TGTGCCAGCAGTTTAGAAGTGAGCAGACACCAAGAGACCCAGTACTTC,CASSLEVSRHQETQYF
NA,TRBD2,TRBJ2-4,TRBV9,TGTGCCAGCAGCGTAGATAGCGGGGGCTCTCCAGGGATTCAGTACTTC,CASSVDSGGSPGIQYF
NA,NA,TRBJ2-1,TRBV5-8,TGTGCCAGCAGCTTGGTTCAGCTCCCCGTCCCCCATGAGCAGTTCTTC,CASSLVQLPVPHEQFF
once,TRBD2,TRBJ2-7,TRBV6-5,TGTGCCAGCAGTTACGGGACTAGCGCCTCGCGGGAGCAGTACTTC,CASSYGTSASREQYF
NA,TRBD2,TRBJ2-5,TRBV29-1,TGCAGCGTTGATTTTACGGCTAGCGGGGAAGACCGGGAGACCCAGTACTTC,CSVDFTASGEDRETQYF
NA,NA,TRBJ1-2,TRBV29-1,TGCAGCGTTGAAGAGGGGGCGCAGGGCTACACCTTC,CSVEEGAQGYTF
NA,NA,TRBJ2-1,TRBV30,TGTGCCTGGAGTGTAGGTACAGGCAACAATGAGCAGTTCTTC,CAWSVGTGNNEQFF
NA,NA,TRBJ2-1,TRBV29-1,TGCAGCGTTGATAGGGGACCCCCTACTACCAATGAGCAGTTCTTC,CSVDRGPPTTNEQFF
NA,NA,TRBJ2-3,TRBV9,TGTGCCAGCAGCCCCCGCTCCGGTGGCGATACGCAGTATTTT,CASSPRSGGDTQYF
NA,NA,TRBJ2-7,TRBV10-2,TGCGCCAGCAGTGAGGGGACCTACGAGCAGTACTTC,CASSEGTYEQYF
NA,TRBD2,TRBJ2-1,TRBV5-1,TGCGCCAGCAGCCCCCCCTGGGGGGGGGATGTGGGCAATGAGCAGTTCTTC,CASSPPWGGDVGNEQFF
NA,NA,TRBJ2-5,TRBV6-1,TGTGCCAGCAGTGAATGGAGAAGAGAGACCCAGTACTTC,CASSEWRRETQYF
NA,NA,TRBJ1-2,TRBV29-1,TGCAGCGTTGAAGTTGGGGGCGTTGGCTACACCTTC,CSVEVGGVGYTF
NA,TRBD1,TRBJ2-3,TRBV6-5,TGTGCCAGCAGTTGGACAGGGACCACAGATACGCAGTATTTT,CASSWTGTTDTQYF
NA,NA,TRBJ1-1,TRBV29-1,TGCAGCGCTCAACGGGACACTGAAGCTTTCTTT,CSAQRDTEAFF
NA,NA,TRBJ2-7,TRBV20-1,TGCAGTGCTAAACCGGGACCCAGGTGGGGGGAGCAGTACTTC,CSAKPGPRWGEQYF
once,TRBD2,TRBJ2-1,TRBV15,TGTGCCACCAGCAGAGAAGGTCTCGGCGGGGAGGGGAACAATGAGCAGTTCTTC,CATSREGLGGEGNNEQFF
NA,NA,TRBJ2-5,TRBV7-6,TGTGCCAGCAGCTTAGGTGTCAGGCCTCAAGAGACCCAGTACTTC,CASSLGVRPQETQYF